This T cell receptor (beta chain) originates from a study of shared clonotypes between healthy human individuals. Study details: Each donor's CD4 naive and CD4 memory cells filled three plates apiece, CD8 naive two, and CD8 memory one.

Study results and limitations: Having only a few donors restricted how much genetic and exposure-history diversity was captured. Between a handful of donors, naive CD4 clonotypes were shared at a level of approximately 5%. Unshared clonotypes carried lower generation probabilities than those common to all four donors.

This clone was observed a single time. Its antigen remains unidentified. The repertoire was sequenced with immunoSEQ multiplex PCR; TCRdb's copy has only in-frame clones and lacks some. Of 400,000 to 600,000 clones detected, approximately 95% appear once; the ten largest clones hold approximately 0.06%. The V end was cut by 6 bases, the J end by 5 bases, with 10 bases between. This CDR3 spans 11 amino acids. Germline CDR1 reads DFQATT; CDR2 reads SNEGSKA (reference sequence). The sequence was collected from a woman younger than 45 in good health. This sequence joins TRBV20-1 and TRBJ1-2; D possibly corresponds to TRBD1 (6 bases). Sequencing was done on a sample of naive CD4+ T cells sorted from blood. As for subset: CD45RA+ positively selected. For the CDR3, the DNA is TGCAGTGCCCCGGACAGATATGGCTACACCTTC. It specifies CSAPDRYGYTF.